This TCR beta chain was retrieved from a study of blood T cell repertoires in COVID-19 (dated by TCRdb to 2018 to 2020). Turning to the overall study: Samples from collaborators originated in the United States, Italy and Spain and spanned both the acute and convalescent phases of COVID-19. The material from the prospective study consisted of cDNA or gDNA derived from T cells, B-cell-depleted T cells, or PBMCs. The dataset comprised deeply sampled blood TCRbeta repertoires from subjects exposed to, actively infected with, or recovered from COVID-19. The repertoires were made available in a free public database intended to serve as a resource for research on the immune response to SARS-CoV-2. The samples were drawn from the first 160 participants of the ongoing ImmuneRACE study and from some 1,300 subjects provided by 6 global collaborators. The sample metadata nearly always contained a de-identified subject ID, COVID-19 status, age in years and sex. Where available, HLA class I and class II types were taken from metadata supplied by the sample provider and were not determined by assay-based typing. Broader findings and caveats from the paper: The amount of clinical and demographic metadata varied by source and participant and was provided uncurated.

Another Seattle source contributed samples from volunteer blood donors who had recovered from COVID-19. Whole blood was collected in K2EDTA tubes by collaborating institutions according to the institutions' own protocols. Collaborator samples were shipped for TCRbeta analysis as frozen whole blood, isolated PBMCs, or DNA extracted from either sample type. The sample holds a few counts of this clone. Its binding antigen is unknown. Nothing much larger sits one base from this clone, and base qualities are not available. The immunoSEQ Assay, a bias-controlled multiplex PCR, was used to amplify TCRbeta CDR3 regions from genomic DNA. The paper's processing steps were these. Within the assay, amplification of reference gene primers was used to estimate how many nucleated cells each sample contained. To quantify the absolute abundance of each unique TCRbeta CDR3 rearrangement, sequence reads were collapsed and filtered. Productive Simpson clonality was computed per sample as the square root of Simpson's diversity index over productive rearrangements. TCRdb holds this immuneACCESS table with in-frame rearrangements only. Some clones are missing; in checked studies, unresolved V genes explain under half, and the rest has no known cause. The V and J calls and clone size come from that table; D and trimming were worked out from the DNA. In this sample the table shows hundreds of thousands of clones, approximately 86% of which occur a single time. Jointly, the top ten make up approximately 2% of the sample.

Source material: peripheral blood. This clonotype was obtained from a woman aged 30 to 39 who had recovered from COVID-19.

The DNA is TGCGCCAGCAGCCAAGTAGGGGATAGCAATCAGCCCCAGCATTTT. This encodes CASSQVGDSNQPQHF. The chain is assembled from TRBV4-1 and TRBJ1-5, with TRBD1 tentatively as D gene (5 bases match). CDR1 MGHRA and CDR2 YSYEKL are derived from the germline V gene. V is cut by 1 base and J by 0 bases, and the space between the germline ends is 7 bases. From the cysteine up to the phenylalanine, the CDR3 has a length of 15 residues. Only the CDR3 DNA is retained, 45 bases long and in frame from the first base.